The 14 T cell receptor beta chains given below trace back to one sample, sequenced in a study of vaccination and CD4 T cells after COVID-19. Their target antigens are unknown. The treatment is: approximately 9-day PBMC culture with coronavirus spike peptide pools or control peptides (ViraFEST assay). Cultured CD4+ T cell DNA was sequenced using the Oncomine TCR Beta short-read assay. TCRdb reprocessed the PCR reads with MiXCR, giving one entry per CDR3 protein. This sample yields several thousand distinct CDR3 sequences, of which roughly two thirds are seen a single time; 35% to 45% belongs to the top ten. The sample was CD4+ T cells from blood, cultured in vitro. The receptors derive from a human donor who had recovered from COVID-19.

This chain uses TRBV2 with TRBJ1-2; unclear D gene. V lost 5 bases and J lost 5, with 15 bases in between. Germline V gene lookup returns CDR1 SNHLY and CDR2 FYNNEI. The CDR3 runs to 14 residues. The CDR3 coding sequence is TGTGCCAGCAGTCTCCAGTCCGGCCCTTATGGCTACACCTTC. This sequence encodes CASSLQSGPYGYTF.

This chain links TRBV20-1 with TRBJ2-7; D is ambiguous. CDR3 length equals 15 residues. Germline values: CDR1 DFQATT, CDR2 SNEGSKA (reference sequence). Trimming left V 3 bases short and J 4 bases short, with 19 bases between. The CDR3: CSARAEHQGSYEQYF. CDR3 nucleotides: TGCAGTGCTAGGGCCGAACACCAAGGCTCGTACGAGCAGTACTTC.

This clonotype has only a few counts. This chain links TRBV7-2 with TRBJ1-2, with D possibly TRBD1 on 5 matching bases. CDR1 and CDR2 from the germline V gene are SGHTA and FQGNSA. The V end was cut by 1 base, the J end by 4 bases, with 13 bases between. The CDR3 is made up of 15 amino acids. The CDR3 nucleotides read TGTGCCAGCAGCTTAGGGGAAGGGGTCCTCTATGGCTACACCTTC. It yields the protein CASSLGEGVLYGYTF. Looking up the rest from reference TRBV7-2 and TRBJ1-2 gives the full variable domain: GAGVSQSPSNKVTEKGKDVELRCDPISGHTALYWYRQSLGQGLEFLIYFQGNSAPDKSGLPSDRFSAERTGGSVSTLTIQRTQQEDSAVYLCASSLGEGVLYGYTFGSGTRLTVV.

The chain couples TRBV10-2 to TRBJ2-7; D remains unclear. The V end was cut by 7 bases, the J end by 4 bases, with 8 bases between. The CDR3 covers 11 residues. Per germline, CDR1 WSHSY and CDR2 SAAADI. The CDR3 is CASMVDYEQYF. CDR3 bases: TGCGCCAGCATGGTGGATTACGAGCAGTACTTC.

V is TRBV10-3 and J is TRBJ1-5; D is uncertain. Germline V gene sequence: CDR1 ENHRY, CDR2 SYGVKD. The CDR3 is 17 amino acids. V was cut by 0 bases and J by 2 bases, with 14 bases left in between. The CDR3 region is CAISESNARAGNQPQHF. In DNA form, the CDR3 reads TGTGCCATCAGTGAGTCGAACGCGAGGGCGGGCAATCAGCCCCAGCATTTT.

This clonotype was counted between two and nine times. This rearrangement joins TRBV5-4 to TRBJ1-2, with 7 bases matching TRBD1. With 4 bases clipped from V and 11 bases from J, the junction kept 11 bases outside the gene matches. The germline V gene has CDR1 SGHNT and CDR2 YYREEE (reference sequence). The CDR3 is 13 amino acids. CDR3 protein: CASSLGGTEFYTF. CDR3 bases: TGTGCCAGCAGCCTTGGGGGGACAGAATTTTACACCTTC.

The CDR3 sequence is CASSIRKGTATEAFF. Here the CDR3 DNA reads TGTGCCAGTAGTATCAGGAAGGGGACGGCCACTGAAGCTTTCTTT. The chain uses TRBV19 and TRBJ1-1; possibly TRBD1 for D (5 bases). The CDR3 spans 15 residues. Trimming cost V 3 bases and J 4 bases, with 15 bases left between them. Germline V gene lookup returns CDR1 LNHDA and CDR2 SQIVND (reference sequence).

The V and J genes are TRBV7-9 and TRBJ1-6; unclear D gene. The CDR3 sequence is 14 residues long. The germline V and J ends were trimmed by 2 bases and 14 bases, with 16 bases remaining between them. Germline values: CDR1 SEHNR, CDR2 FQNEAQ (reference sequence). CDR3 residues: CASSLTGGQDALHF. The CDR3 DNA follows: TGTGCCAGCAGCTTAACTGGCGGGCAGGATGCCCTCCACTTT.

V is TRBV6-2 or TRBV6-3 and J is TRBJ1-2, with D perhaps matching TRBD1 (6 bases). The V and J ends lost 7 bases and 3 bases respectively, with 12 bases between them. This CDR3 has 13 amino acids. Germline V lookup: CDR1 MNHEY, CDR2 SVGEGT. The CDR3 nucleotides read TGTGCCAGCACCCAGGGGACCTACTATGGCTACACCTTC. Amino acids: CASTQGTYYGYTF.

The chain is built from TRBV10-1 and TRBJ2-7; D remains ambiguous. The V gene lost 6 bases and the J gene lost 6 bases, with 15 bases spanning the gap. Germline-derived CDR1 and CDR2 are WNHNN and SYGVQD (reference sequence). This CDR3 contains 13 residues. The CDR3 protein is CASRSSLEAEQYF. DNA of the CDR3: TGCGCCAGCAGATCTAGTCTAGAGGCCGAGCAGTACTTC.

This clonotype came up a few times. The chain couples TRBV11-3 to TRBJ2-3, with 13 nucleotides matching TRBD2. The germline CDR1 and CDR2 sequences are SGHNT and YENEEA. This CDR3 region has 16 residues. The J segment lost 6 bases and the V segment lost 5 bases, leaving 8 bases of the junction unmatched. The CDR3 reads CASSALLAGGSDTQYF. CDR3 sequence (DNA): TGTGCCAGCAGCGCTCTACTAGCGGGGGGGTCTGATACGCAGTATTTT.

Written as DNA, the CDR3 is TGTGCCAGCAGGGACAGGGCAGTTGACACTGAAGCTTTCTTT. Translated: CASRDRAVDTEAFF. The genes are TRBV12-3 or TRBV12-4 and TRBJ1-1; the match to TRBD1 covers 8 bases. V was clipped by 6 bases and J by 3 bases; unmatched bases: 6. The CDR3 runs to 14 residues.

V and J are TRBV7-9 and TRBJ2-5, with 9 bases lining up with TRBD2. Germline V CDR1 and CDR2: SEHNR, FQNEAQ (reference sequence). This CDR3 comprises 16 residues. The junction had 9 bases not matched to a gene; V was cut back by 5 bases and J by 2 bases. The CDR3 coding sequence is TGTGCCAGCAGCCCTGGAGCGGGAGGTGGGCAAGAGACCCAGTACTTC. Protein product: CASSPGAGGGQETQYF.

The chain is built from TRBV28 and TRBJ2-1, with TRBD2 matching over 11 bases. Losses at the gene ends were 7 bases for V and 7 bases for J; bases not matched to a gene: 6. The CDR3 spans 14 residues. Germline loops: CDR1 MDHEN, CDR2 SYDVKM. In DNA form, the CDR3 reads TGTGCCAGCATGTGGGCTAGCGGGAGGAATGAGCAGTTCTTC. It translates to CASMWASGRNEQFF.